These 10 T cell receptor beta chains were all obtained from the same sample, sequenced in a study of post-analysis software for immune sequencing data. Notes on the study in general: Several TRBV segments (TRBV5-6, TRBV5-1 and TRBV20-1 among them) occurred more frequently in patients than in controls.

TCR beta libraries were prepared from cDNA with unique molecular identifiers. TCRdb re-called the PCR reads with MiXCR, one entry per CDR3 protein. The sample lists some 450,000 distinct CDR3 sequences, 45% occurring once. These receptors' antigens are unknown. The sequencing sample was made of blood. These TCRs come from a girl aged 5-17 years with multiple sclerosis.

A few counts support this clonotype. The chain employs TRBV28 and TRBJ2-7; tentative D call: TRBD1 (5 bases). Trimming pared 6 bases from V and 1 base from J, leaving 13 bases between. The CDR3 has 14 amino acids. The germline V gene encodes CDR1 MDHEN and CDR2 SYDVKM. The CDR3 DNA reads TGTGCCAGCAGATGGGCAGGGAATTCCTACGAGCAGTACTTC. Protein: CASRWAGNSYEQYF.

This clonotype has just a few counts. The junction differs from germline at one of its ends, possibly a read error. J is TRBJ2-5 and V is TRBV7-7; 14 bases agree with TRBD2. Germline CDR1 and CDR2: SSHAT and FNYEAQ (reference sequence). The CDR3 totals 16 residues. The CDR3 DNA follows: TGTGCTAGCAGCTTGGGACTAGCGGGAGAGGGGGAGACCCAGTACTTC. As protein: CASSLGLAGEGETQYF.

The V gene is TRBV18, the J gene TRBJ2-7; D is perhaps TRBD1 (5 bases). The CDR3 is 14 amino acids. Trimming cost V 2 bases and J 0 bases, with 8 bases left between them. CDR1 is KGHSH, CDR2 LQKENI, per germline. This CDR3 reads CASSPGADSYEQYF. The CDR3 DNA reads TGTGCCAGCTCACCAGGGGCGGACTCCTACGAGCAGTACTTC.

The chain combines TRBV5-1 with TRBJ2-3, with D tentatively TRBD2 (6 bases). The CDR3 runs to 13 residues. The germline gives CDR1 SGHRS, CDR2 YFSETQ. With 7 bases removed from V and 3 bases from J, the gap between germline ends came to 12 bases. CDR3 bases: TGCGCCAGCGCGGATGGGGGGACAGATACGCAGTATTTT. Protein: CASADGGTDTQYF. Combining the CDR3 with reference TRBV5-1 and TRBJ2-3 gives the whole variable domain KAGVTQTPRYLIKTRGQQVTLSCSPISGHRSVSWYQQTPGQGLQFLFEYFSETQRNKGNFPGRFSGRQFSNSRSEMNVSTLELGDSALYLCASADGGTDTQYFGPGTRLTVL.

In its sample, this clonotype was seen a few times. The chain links TRBV7-2 to TRBJ1-2; D perhaps matches TRBD1 (5 bases). CDR1 is SGHTA and CDR2 is FQGNSA in the germline V gene. The germline V and J ends were trimmed by 4 bases and 4 bases, with 10 bases remaining between them. This CDR3 is 13 amino acids long. The CDR3 DNA reads TGTGCCAGCAGCTCAGGACACCGCTATGGCTACACCTTC. Translating it yields CASSSGHRYGYTF.

In DNA, the CDR3 is TGTGCCAGCACCCGGGGGAATAGCAATCAGCCCCAGCATTTT. Residues: CASTRGNSNQPQHF. The gene calls are TRBV12-3 or TRBV12-4 and TRBJ1-5; a possible D gene is TRBD1 (5 bases). Deletions cut 7 bases from V and 0 bases from J, with 10 bases between. This CDR3 is 14 amino acids long.

V is TRBV28 and J is TRBJ2-5; 7 positions agree with TRBD2. The J call is doubtful: the DNA matches TRBJ2-7 better. Germline V gene data show CDR1 as MDHEN and CDR2 as SYDVKM. CDR3 size: 16 residues. CDR3 loop: CASSPLGVREFVEQYF. For the CDR3, the DNA is TGTGCCAGCAGTCCCCTCGGGGTGCGGGAGTTTGTCGAGCAGTACTTC.

The chain is built from TRBV12-3 or TRBV12-4 and TRBJ1-2; D possibly corresponds to TRBD1 (6 bases). The CDR3 spans 14 residues. V was pared by 3 bases and J by 7 bases, with 15 bases between. In DNA form, the CDR3 reads TGTGCCAGCAGTTTCCCGGGGGCATATTCTGGCTACACCTTC. It encodes CASSFPGAYSGYTF.

V and J are TRBV20-1 and TRBJ2-5, with 9 bases matching TRBD2. The DNA end favors TRBJ2-7, so the J call may be wrong. Looked up from germline, CDR1 is DFQATT and CDR2 is SNEGSKA (reference sequence). The CDR3 covers 15 residues. The CDR3 DNA is TGCAGTGCTAGTTTCCCAGCGGGAGGATTCTACGAGCAGTACTTC. This codes for CSASFPAGGFYEQYF.

This clonotype showed up just once. This may be a read error: a much more frequent sequence differs by one nucleotide. Likely a read error: the CDR3 ends without its conserved phenylalanine or tryptophan. V and J are TRBV7-8 and TRBJ2-1, with 12 positions matching TRBD2. Losses at the gene ends were 0 bases for V and 9 bases for J; bases not matched to a gene: 9. Per germline, CDR1 SGHVS and CDR2 FQNEAQ. There are 17 residues in the CDR3. The CDR3 region is CASSLATGLAGHAEQFL. The DNA of the CDR3 is TGTGCCAGCAGCTTAGCGACCGGACTAGCGGGACATGCTGAGCAGTTCTTA.